This TCR beta chain is from a study of blood T cells in healthy people across ages. The germline V gene encodes CDR1 MNHEY and CDR2 SVGAGI. V lost 2 bases to trimming and J lost 7 bases, with 14 bases between them. The length of the CDR3 is 15 residues. Study-wide findings and caveats: Both higher diversity and more naive CD4+ cells marked long-lived donors when set against aged donors.

The second PCR ran about 6 to 11 cycles with a sample-barcoded 5' primer and J-beta primers. TCRdb reanalysed the 5' RACE reads using MiXCR and keeps one entry per CDR3 protein. The sample records about a million distinct CDR3 sequences, about two fifths being singletons. A remark on this clonotype: Its antigen is unidentified.

Sequenced sample: blood. This chain links TRBV6-5 with TRBJ1-4; D is possibly TRBD1 (5 bases). This sequence originates from a man aged 18 to 29 in good health. The CDR3 spells CASSYGAERTEKLFF. The CDR3 coding sequence is TGTGCCAGCAGTTACGGGGCGGAACGGACTGAAAAACTGTTTTTT.